This T cell receptor (beta chain) appears in the sequencing data of a study of beta chain features in type 1 diabetes. On average, the one heparinised blood draw given by each donor was about 120 mL. As every portion of the isolated RNA was reverse transcribed, the sequencing read expressed TCRB transcripts. Assay used: immunoSEQ multiplex PCR; TCRdb lists only in-frame clones, some missing. The profile covers around 430,000 clones, with 30% appearing a single time and more than 0.055% taken by the ten largest. V dropped 7 bases and J dropped 5 bases, with 14 bases sitting between them. The germline V gene encodes CDR1 SQVTM and CDR2 ANQGSEA. This CDR3 is 12 amino acids long.

The sample comprised naive CD4+ T cells from blood. V is TRBV29-1 and J is TRBJ2-5, with a weak D call TRBD2 (6 bases). This receptor was obtained from a man in his late teens or twenties in good health. The CDR3 nucleotides are TGCAGCGCCCGTACTAGCAGCGAGACCCAGTACTTC. Translation gives CSARTSSETQYF. Full variable domain (remainder filled in from reference TRBV29-1 and TRBJ2-5): SAVISQKPSRDICQRGTSLTIQCQVDSQVTMMFWYRQQPGQSLTLIATANQGSEATYESGFVIDKFPISRPNLTFSTLTVSNMSPEDSSIYLCSARTSSETQYFGPGTRLLVL.